This T cell receptor (beta chain) was profiled in a study of blood T cells in healthy people across ages. General study findings and limits: PBMCs were not sorted, which prevented a conclusive comparison of naive versus antigen-experienced cells. With naive T cell percentage, TCR beta diversity showed a strong correlation.

The extraction recovered at least 5.5 micrograms of total RNA per sample. The ends were cut back, 10 bases at V and 1 base at J, with 19 bases in the middle. Germline CDR1 is MNHEY and CDR2 is SVGEGT. The CDR3 totals 16 residues. Combining a sample-barcoded 5' primer with a J-beta primer mix, a second PCR ran for roughly 6 to 12 cycles. Researchers report that each sample yielded at least 2.5 million CDR3-containing paired-end reads. TCRdb independently ran MiXCR on the 5' RACE reads; one entry per CDR3 protein. The table lists around 800,000 distinct CDR3 sequences, approximately 24% of them singletons. Concerning this clonotype: The antigen remains undetermined.

These sequences were also reported in another study, on T cells of mothers and their children.

The chain uses TRBV6-2 or TRBV6-3 and TRBJ2-2, with D perhaps TRBD2 (5 bases). The sequencing sample was made of blood. The origin of this receptor is a boy aged 5-17 years in good health. The DNA for the CDR3 is TGTGCCATCACCCTGAGGGAGCTTAGGAACACCGGGGAGCTGTTTTTT. Protein: CAITLRELRNTGELFF.